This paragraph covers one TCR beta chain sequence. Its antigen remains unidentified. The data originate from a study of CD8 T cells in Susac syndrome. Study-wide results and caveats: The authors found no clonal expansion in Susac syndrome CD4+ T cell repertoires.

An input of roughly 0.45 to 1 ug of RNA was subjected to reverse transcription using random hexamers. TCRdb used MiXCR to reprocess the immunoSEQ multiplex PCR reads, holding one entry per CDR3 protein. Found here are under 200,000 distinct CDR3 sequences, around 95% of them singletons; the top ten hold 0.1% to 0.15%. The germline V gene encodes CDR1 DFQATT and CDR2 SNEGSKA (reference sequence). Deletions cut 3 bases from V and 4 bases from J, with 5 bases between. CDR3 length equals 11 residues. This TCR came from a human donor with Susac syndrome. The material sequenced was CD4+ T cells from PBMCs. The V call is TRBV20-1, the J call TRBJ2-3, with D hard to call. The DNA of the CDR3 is TGCAGTGCTAGCTTTGCAGATACGCAGTATTTT. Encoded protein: CSASFADTQYF.